This is a list of T cell receptor beta chains from one sample in a study of blood T cell repertoires in COVID-19. Produced via immunoSEQ multiplex PCR; TCRdb's table is partial and in-frame only. Found here are more than 95,000 clones, roughly nine tenths of them singletons; the top ten hold 6.2%. Sequenced input: peripheral blood. All receptors come from a human donor in a cohort sampled during active COVID-19. Both conserved end residues are part of each CDR3. D genes are given only for firm matches. Only part of the rows carry a size: once, few, many, or a class if the clone is expanded.

CDR3 protein,CDR3 DNA,J gene,D gene,V gene,clone size
CASTDRGQETQYF,TGCGCCAGCACCGACAGGGGCCAAGAGACCCAGTACTTC,TRBJ2-5,TRBD1,TRBV5-1,-
CASSMGQYNEQFF,TGTGCCAGCAGCATGGGACAGTACAATGAGCAGTTCTTC,TRBJ2-1,TRBD1,TRBV7-2,-
CASSSRGTPQGADQPQHF,TGTGCCAGCAGTTCTAGGGGCACACCACAGGGGGCAGATCAGCCCCAGCATTTT,TRBJ1-5,TRBD1,TRBV27,few
CASSLGTDSYEQYF,TGTGCCAGCAGCTTGGGGACAGACTCCTACGAGCAGTACTTC,TRBJ2-7,TRBD1,TRBV7-2,-
CASSPLSGSIREGNEQFF,TGTGCCAGCTCACCTCTGAGCGGGAGTATCCGTGAGGGCAATGAGCAGTTCTTC,TRBJ2-1,TRBD2,TRBV18,-
CACVDPERARAQYF,TGTGCCTGTGTCGATCCTGAGCGCGCTCGGGCCCAGTACTTC,TRBJ2-5,-,TRBV30,-
CASSQGHSQSNSPLHF,TGCGCCAGCAGCCAGGGACATTCCCAATCTAATTCACCCCTCCACTTT,TRBJ1-6,-,TRBV5-1,-
CSVSPTSGEATFTDTQYF,TGCAGCGTCAGCCCGACTAGCGGGGAGGCAACCTTCACAGATACGCAGTATTTT,TRBJ2-3,TRBD2,TRBV29-1,-
CASSGPGGNSGANVLTF,TGTGCCAGCAGTGGTCCAGGAGGAAACTCTGGGGCCAACGTCCTGACTTTC,TRBJ2-6,-,TRBV6-2/TRBV6-3,-
CASGLSPYSGNTIYF,TGTGCTAGTGGACTGTCGCCCTACTCTGGAAACACCATATATTTT,TRBJ1-3,-,TRBV12-5,once
CATSRAPRRGKNTEAFF,TGTGCCACCAGCAGAGCCCCGAGGAGGGGCAAGAACACTGAAGCTTTCTTT,TRBJ1-1,-,TRBV15,-
CASSSQRASGGSTDTQYF,TGTGCCAGCAGCTCCCAACGGGCTAGCGGGGGGAGCACAGATACGCAGTATTTT,TRBJ2-3,TRBD2,TRBV7-9,-
CSVGTGQGDEQFF,TGCAGCGTTGGAACCGGACAGGGTGATGAGCAGTTCTTC,TRBJ2-1,TRBD1,TRBV29-1,-
CSVGEPGLSQPQHF,TGCAGCGTTGGAGAGCCAGGGCTGAGTCAGCCCCAGCATTTT,TRBJ1-5,-,TRBV29-1,-
CASGLGQGADTQYF,TGCGCCAGCGGTTTAGGACAGGGGGCGGATACGCAGTATTTT,TRBJ2-3,TRBD1,TRBV5-1,-
CASSFSGKSPDTQYF,TGTGCCAGCAGTTTTTCCGGGAAGTCCCCAGATACGCAGTATTTT,TRBJ2-3,-,TRBV6-2/TRBV6-3,-
CASSPGANTGELFF,TGCGCCAGCAGCCCCGGGGCGAACACCGGGGAGCTGTTTTTT,TRBJ2-2,-,TRBV4-1,-
CASSQDPLAGGLDTQYF,TGTGCCAGCAGCCAAGATCCTTTAGCGGGGGGGTTGGATACGCAGTATTTT,TRBJ2-3,TRBD2,TRBV4-2,once
CASSSSRDSLDTQYF,TGTGCCAGCAGCTCGTCCCGGGACAGTTTAGATACGCAGTATTTT,TRBJ2-3,TRBD1,TRBV5-6,-
CAHNGGGGASETQYF,TGTGCCCACAACGGAGGCGGGGGGGCCTCCGAGACCCAGTACTTC,TRBJ2-5,TRBD2,TRBV6-5,-
CATSAPGSNHNEQFF,TGTGCCACCAGTGCACCGGGATCTAACCACAATGAGCAGTTCTTC,TRBJ2-1,-,TRBV24-1,-
CASNRQGFSSTNEKLFF,TGTGCCAGCAACAGACAGGGCTTCTCTTCAACTAATGAAAAACTGTTTTTT,TRBJ1-4,TRBD1,TRBV5-5,-
CASSVGWGQDGYTF,TGTGCCAGCAGCGTAGGTTGGGGACAAGATGGCTACACCTTC,TRBJ1-2,-,TRBV9,-
CASSPRPGADEQFF,TGTGCCAGCTCACCACGTCCAGGGGCCGATGAGCAGTTCTTC,TRBJ2-1,-,TRBV18,-
CASSASLAGAGNEQFF,TGTGCCAGCAGCGCCTCCCTAGCGGGAGCAGGCAATGAGCAGTTCTTC,TRBJ2-1,TRBD2,TRBV7-3,-
CATSDPSDRVTGELFF,TGTGCCACCAGTGATCCGTCGGACAGGGTCACCGGGGAGCTGTTTTTT,TRBJ2-2,TRBD1,TRBV24-1,-
CASSLTGTVNEKLFF,TGTGCCAGCAGCTTAACCGGGACAGTTAATGAAAAACTGTTTTTT,TRBJ1-4,TRBD1,TRBV7-3,-
CASSTLGFQGITNEQFF,TGTGCCAGCAGTACTCTGGGTTTTCAGGGCATTACCAATGAGCAGTTCTTC,TRBJ2-1,-,TRBV25-1,-
CSVKQNQETQYF,TGCAGCGTTAAACAGAATCAAGAGACCCAGTACTTC,TRBJ2-5,-,TRBV29-1,-
CASSLAGIYEQYF,TGTGCCAGCAGCTTGGCAGGGATCTACGAGCAGTACTTC,TRBJ2-7,-,TRBV5-6,-
CASSLRPSRADEQYF,TGTGCCAGCAGCTTGCGCCCCTCCCGTGCGGACGAGCAGTACTTC,TRBJ2-7,-,TRBV5-5,-
CAWGGQADYNEQFF,TGTGCCTGGGGGGGACAGGCGGACTACAATGAGCAGTTCTTC,TRBJ2-1,TRBD1,TRBV30,-
CASSSDRDRVSDTQYF,TGCGCCAGCAGCTCGGATCGGGACAGGGTATCAGATACGCAGTATTTT,TRBJ2-3,TRBD1,TRBV5-1,once
CSVEQTGQLYGYTF,TGCAGCGTTGAACAAACGGGACAGCTCTATGGCTACACCTTC,TRBJ1-2,TRBD1,TRBV29-1,-
CSASPGGSSNEQFF,TGCAGTGCTAGTCCGGGGGGCTCAAGTAATGAGCAGTTCTTC,TRBJ2-1,-,TRBV20-1,-
CASSSMTRTDLYGYTF,TGTGCCAGCAGTTCGATGACACGGACAGACCTCTATGGCTACACCTTC,TRBJ1-2,-,TRBV28,medium-sized
CASSSSGGGDEQYF,TGTGCCAGCAGTTCCAGTGGGGGGGGCGACGAGCAGTACTTC,TRBJ2-7,-,TRBV28,-
CASSAEGGINSPLHF,TGTGCCAGCTCAGCCGAGGGGGGGATCAATTCACCCCTCCACTTT,TRBJ1-6,-,TRBV18,-
CASSLTLAGTSTDTQYF,TGTGCCAGCAGCTTAACCCTAGCGGGGACTAGCACAGATACGCAGTATTTT,TRBJ2-3,TRBD2,TRBV7-3,-
CASSPPLSGELFF,TGTGCCAGCAGTCCACCCCTATCCGGGGAGCTGTTTTTT,TRBJ2-2,-,TRBV12-3/TRBV12-4,once
CAISNSQGATDTQYF,TGTGCCATCAGTAACTCACAGGGGGCTACAGATACGCAGTATTTT,TRBJ2-3,TRBD1,TRBV10-3,once
CATSDPRSGHPYGYTF,TGTGCCACCAGTGATCCCCGGTCAGGACATCCCTATGGCTACACCTTC,TRBJ1-2,-,TRBV24-1,-
CASSLGLAAYEQYF,TGTGCCAGCAGCTTAGGACTAGCGGCCTACGAGCAGTACTTC,TRBJ2-7,TRBD2,TRBV11-2,-
CASRSGALRGRGNQPQHF,TGTGCCAGTAGGTCGGGTGCGCTGCGGGGGCGCGGCAATCAGCCCCAGCATTTT,TRBJ1-5,-,TRBV19,-
CASSYRQGTAGNEKLFF,TGTGCCAGCAGCTACCGACAGGGTACCGCGGGGAATGAAAAACTGTTTTTT,TRBJ1-4,TRBD1,TRBV5-6,-